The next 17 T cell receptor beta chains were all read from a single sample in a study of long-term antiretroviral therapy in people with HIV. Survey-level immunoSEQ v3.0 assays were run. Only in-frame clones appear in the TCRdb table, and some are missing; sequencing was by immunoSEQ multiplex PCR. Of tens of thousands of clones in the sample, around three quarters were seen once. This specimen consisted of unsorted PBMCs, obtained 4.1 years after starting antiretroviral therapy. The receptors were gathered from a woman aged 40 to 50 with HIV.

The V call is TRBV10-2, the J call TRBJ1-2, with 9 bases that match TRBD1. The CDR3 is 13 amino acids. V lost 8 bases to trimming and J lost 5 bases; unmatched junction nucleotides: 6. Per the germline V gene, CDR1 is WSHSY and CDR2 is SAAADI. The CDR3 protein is CASGGTGLYGYTF. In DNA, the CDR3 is TGCGCCAGCGGAGGGACAGGGTTATATGGCTACACCTTC.

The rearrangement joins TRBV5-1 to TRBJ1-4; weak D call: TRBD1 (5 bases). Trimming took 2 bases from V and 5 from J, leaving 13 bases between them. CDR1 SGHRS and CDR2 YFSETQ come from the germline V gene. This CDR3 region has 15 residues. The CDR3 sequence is CASSFLAGRNEKLFF. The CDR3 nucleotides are TGCGCCAGCAGCTTCTTGGCAGGGAGGAATGAAAAACTGTTTTTT.

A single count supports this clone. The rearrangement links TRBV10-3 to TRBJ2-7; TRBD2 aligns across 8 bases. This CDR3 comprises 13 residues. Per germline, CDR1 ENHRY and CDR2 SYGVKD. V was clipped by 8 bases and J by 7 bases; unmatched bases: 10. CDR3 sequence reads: CAIGELAAREQYF. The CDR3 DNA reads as TGTGCCATCGGAGAACTAGCGGCGAGGGAGCAGTACTTC.

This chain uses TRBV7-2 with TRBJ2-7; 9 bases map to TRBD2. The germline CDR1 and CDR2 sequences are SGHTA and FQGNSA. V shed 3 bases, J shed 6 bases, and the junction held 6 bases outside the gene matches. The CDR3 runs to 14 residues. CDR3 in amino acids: CASSLAGGAGEQYF. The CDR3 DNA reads TGTGCCAGCAGCTTGGCGGGGGGGGCGGGCGAGCAGTACTTC.

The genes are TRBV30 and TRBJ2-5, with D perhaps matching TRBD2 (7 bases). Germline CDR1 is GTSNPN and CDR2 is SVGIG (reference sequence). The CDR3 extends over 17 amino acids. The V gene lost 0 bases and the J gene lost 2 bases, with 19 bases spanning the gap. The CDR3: CAWSVPGAGAVQETQYF. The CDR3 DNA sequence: TGTGCCTGGAGTGTACCGGGCGCGGGGGCCGTTCAAGAGACCCAGTACTTC.

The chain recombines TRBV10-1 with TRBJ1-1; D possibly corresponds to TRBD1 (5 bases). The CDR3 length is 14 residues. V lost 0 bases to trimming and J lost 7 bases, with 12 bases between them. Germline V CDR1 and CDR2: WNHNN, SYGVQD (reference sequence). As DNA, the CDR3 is TGCGCCAGCAGTGAGTCGACAGAATATAGTGAAGCTTTCTTT. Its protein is CASSESTEYSEAFF.

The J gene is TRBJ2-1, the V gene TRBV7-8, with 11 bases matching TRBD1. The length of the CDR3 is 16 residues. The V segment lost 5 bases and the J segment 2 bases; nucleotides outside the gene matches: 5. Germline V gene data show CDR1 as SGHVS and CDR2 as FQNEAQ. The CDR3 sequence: CASSPWTGGAYNEQFF. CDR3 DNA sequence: TGTGCCAGCAGCCCCTGGACAGGGGGCGCCTACAATGAGCAGTTCTTC.

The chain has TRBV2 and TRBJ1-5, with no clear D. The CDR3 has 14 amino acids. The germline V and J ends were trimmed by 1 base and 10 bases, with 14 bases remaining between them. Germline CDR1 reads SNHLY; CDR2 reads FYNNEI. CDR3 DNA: TGTGCCAGCAGTGAAGATCAGACACCCCTTCCCCAGCATTTT. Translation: CASSEDQTPLPQHF.

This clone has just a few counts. The CDR3 sequence is CASGSGRAGTEQFF. CDR3 DNA: TGTGCTAGTGGTTCTGGAAGAGCGGGGACTGAGCAGTTCTTC. The chain employs TRBV12-5 and TRBJ2-1; TRBD2 agrees at 7 bases. Germline values: CDR1 LGHNT, CDR2 FRNRAP. The CDR3 covers 14 residues. V trimming: 4 bases; J trimming: 9 bases; junction bases outside the gene matches: 9.

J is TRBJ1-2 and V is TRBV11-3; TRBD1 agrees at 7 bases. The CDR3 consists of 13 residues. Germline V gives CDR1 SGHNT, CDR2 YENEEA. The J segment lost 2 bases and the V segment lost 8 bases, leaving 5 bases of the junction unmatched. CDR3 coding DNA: TGTGCCAGCTCTACAGGGGAGAACTATGGCTACACCTTC. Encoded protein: CASSTGENYGYTF.

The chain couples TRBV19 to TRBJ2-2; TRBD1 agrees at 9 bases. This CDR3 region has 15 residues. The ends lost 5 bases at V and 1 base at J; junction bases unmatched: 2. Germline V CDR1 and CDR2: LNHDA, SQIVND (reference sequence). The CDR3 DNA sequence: TGTGCCAGTAGTCCGGGACAGGGGAACACCGGGGAGCTGTTTTTT. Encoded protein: CASSPGQGNTGELFF.

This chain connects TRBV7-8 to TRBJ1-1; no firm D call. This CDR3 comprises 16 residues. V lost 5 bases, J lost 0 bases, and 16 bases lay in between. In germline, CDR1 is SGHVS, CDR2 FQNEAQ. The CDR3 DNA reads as TGTGCCAGCAGCCCCACCGCACCTTCCTTGAACACTGAAGCTTTCTTT. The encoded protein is CASSPTAPSLNTEAFF.

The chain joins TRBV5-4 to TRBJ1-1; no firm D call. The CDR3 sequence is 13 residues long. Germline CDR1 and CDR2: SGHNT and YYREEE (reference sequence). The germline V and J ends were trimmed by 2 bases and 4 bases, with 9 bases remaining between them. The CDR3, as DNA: TGTGCCAGCAGCTTTTCCGAGGCCACTGAAGCTTTCTTT. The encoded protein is CASSFSEATEAFF.

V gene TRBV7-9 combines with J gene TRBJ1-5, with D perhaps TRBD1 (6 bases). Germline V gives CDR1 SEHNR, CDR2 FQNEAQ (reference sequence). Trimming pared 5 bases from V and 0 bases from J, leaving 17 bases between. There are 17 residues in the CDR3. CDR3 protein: CASSPLGGAYSNQPQHF. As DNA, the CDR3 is TGTGCCAGCAGCCCTTTGGGGGGCGCGTATAGCAATCAGCCCCAGCATTTT.

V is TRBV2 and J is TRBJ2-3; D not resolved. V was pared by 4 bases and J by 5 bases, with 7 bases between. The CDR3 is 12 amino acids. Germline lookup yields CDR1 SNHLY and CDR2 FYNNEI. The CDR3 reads CASSAVVDTQYF. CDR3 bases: TGTGCCAGCAGTGCAGTAGTAGATACGCAGTATTTT.

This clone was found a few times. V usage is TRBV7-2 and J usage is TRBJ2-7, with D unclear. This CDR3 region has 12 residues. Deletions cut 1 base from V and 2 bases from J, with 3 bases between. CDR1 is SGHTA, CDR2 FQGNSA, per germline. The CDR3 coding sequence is TGTGCCAGCAGCTTAGGGACCTACGAGCAGTACTTC. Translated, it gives CASSLGTYEQYF.

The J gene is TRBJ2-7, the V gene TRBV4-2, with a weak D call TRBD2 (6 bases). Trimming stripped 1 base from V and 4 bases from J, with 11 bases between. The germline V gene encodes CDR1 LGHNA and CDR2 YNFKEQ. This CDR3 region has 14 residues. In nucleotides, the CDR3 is TGTGCCAGCAGCCAAGGAGATAGCGGTTACGAGCAGTACTTC. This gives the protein CASSQGDSGYEQYF.